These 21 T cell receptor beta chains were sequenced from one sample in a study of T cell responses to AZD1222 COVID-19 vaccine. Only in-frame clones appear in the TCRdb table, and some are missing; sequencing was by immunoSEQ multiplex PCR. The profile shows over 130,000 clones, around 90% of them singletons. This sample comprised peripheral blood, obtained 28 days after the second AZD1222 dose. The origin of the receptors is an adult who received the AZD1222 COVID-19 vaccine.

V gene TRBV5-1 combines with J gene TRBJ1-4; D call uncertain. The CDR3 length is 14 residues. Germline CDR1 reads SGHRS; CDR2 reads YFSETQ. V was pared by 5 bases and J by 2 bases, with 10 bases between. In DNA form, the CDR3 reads TGCGCCAGCAGACCCCCGGGGACTAATGAAAAACTGTTTTTT. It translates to CASRPPGTNEKLFF.

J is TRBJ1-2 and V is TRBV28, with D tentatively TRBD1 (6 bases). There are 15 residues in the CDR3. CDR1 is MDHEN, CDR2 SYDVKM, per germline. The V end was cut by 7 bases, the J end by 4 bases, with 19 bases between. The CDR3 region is CASTAVGGWTYGYTF. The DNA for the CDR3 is TGTGCCAGCACCGCCGTAGGGGGTTGGACCTATGGCTACACCTTC.

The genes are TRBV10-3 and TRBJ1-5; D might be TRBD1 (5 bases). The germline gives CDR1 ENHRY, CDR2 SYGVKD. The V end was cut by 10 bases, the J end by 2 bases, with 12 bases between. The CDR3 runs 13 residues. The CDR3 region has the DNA TGTGCCACCACCGGGGGGGGCAATCAGCCCCAGCATTTT. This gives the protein CATTGGGNQPQHF.

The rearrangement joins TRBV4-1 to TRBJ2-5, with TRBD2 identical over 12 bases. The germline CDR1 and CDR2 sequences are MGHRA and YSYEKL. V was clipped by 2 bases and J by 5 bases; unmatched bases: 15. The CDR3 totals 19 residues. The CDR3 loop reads CASSQNRGASGRAGETQYF. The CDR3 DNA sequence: TGCGCCAGCAGCCAAAACCGGGGAGCTAGCGGGAGGGCTGGGGAGACCCAGTACTTC.

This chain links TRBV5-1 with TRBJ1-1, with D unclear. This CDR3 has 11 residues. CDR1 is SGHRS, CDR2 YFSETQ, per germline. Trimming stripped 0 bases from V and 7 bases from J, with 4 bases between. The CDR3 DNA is TGCGCCAGCAGCTTGGGCGGTGAAGCTTTCTTT. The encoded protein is CASSLGGEAFF.

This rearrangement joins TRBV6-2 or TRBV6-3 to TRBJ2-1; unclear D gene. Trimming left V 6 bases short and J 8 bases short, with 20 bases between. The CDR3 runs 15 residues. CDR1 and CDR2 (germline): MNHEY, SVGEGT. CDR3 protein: CASSPNQLGGHEQFF. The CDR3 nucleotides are TGTGCCAGCAGCCCCAATCAGCTCGGCGGCCATGAGCAGTTCTTC.

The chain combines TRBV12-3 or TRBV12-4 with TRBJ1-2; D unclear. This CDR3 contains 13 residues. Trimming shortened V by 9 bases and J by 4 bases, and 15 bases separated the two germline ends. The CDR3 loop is CASRREGGYGYTF. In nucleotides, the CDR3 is TGTGCCAGTAGGAGAGAGGGCGGCTATGGCTACACCTTC.

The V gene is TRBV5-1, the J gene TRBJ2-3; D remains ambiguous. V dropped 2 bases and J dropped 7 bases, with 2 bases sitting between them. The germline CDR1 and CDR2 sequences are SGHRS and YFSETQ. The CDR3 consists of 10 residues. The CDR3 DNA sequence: TGCGCCAGCAGCTTCTATACGCAGTATTTT. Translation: CASSFYTQYF.

CDR3 nucleotide sequence: TGTGCCAGCAGCTTAATTGGTGGGAACACTGAAGCTTTCTTT. It translates to CASSLIGGNTEAFF. The chain links TRBV7-3 to TRBJ1-1; D is undetermined. The germline gives CDR1 SGHTA, CDR2 FQGTGA. Trimming took 1 base from V and 1 from J, leaving 7 bases between them. CDR3 length: 14 amino acids.

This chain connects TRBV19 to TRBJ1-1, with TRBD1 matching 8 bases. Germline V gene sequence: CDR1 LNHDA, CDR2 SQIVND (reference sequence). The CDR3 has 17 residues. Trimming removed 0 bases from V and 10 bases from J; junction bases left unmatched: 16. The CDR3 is CASSIDLDRGEPPRAFF. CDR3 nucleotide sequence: TGTGCCAGTAGTATAGACCTAGACAGGGGTGAACCCCCGAGAGCTTTCTTT.

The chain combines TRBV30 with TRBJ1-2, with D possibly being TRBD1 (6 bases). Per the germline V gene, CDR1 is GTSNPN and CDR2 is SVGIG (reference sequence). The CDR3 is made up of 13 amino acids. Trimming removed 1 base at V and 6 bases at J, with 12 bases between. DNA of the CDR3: TGTGCCTGGAGTGCCTACAGGGTGAATGGCTACACCTTC. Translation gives CAWSAYRVNGYTF.

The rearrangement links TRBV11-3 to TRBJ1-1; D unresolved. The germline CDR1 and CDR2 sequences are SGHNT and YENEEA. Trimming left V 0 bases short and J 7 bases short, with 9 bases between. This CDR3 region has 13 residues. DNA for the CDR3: TGTGCCAGCAGCTTAGACCTCCGGGGTGAAGCTTTCTTT. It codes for CASSLDLRGEAFF.

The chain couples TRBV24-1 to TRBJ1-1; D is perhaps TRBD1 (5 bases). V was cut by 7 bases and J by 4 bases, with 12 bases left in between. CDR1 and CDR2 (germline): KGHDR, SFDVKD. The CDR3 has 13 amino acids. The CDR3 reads CATRAVGATEAFF. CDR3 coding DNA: TGTGCCACCAGGGCCGTTGGGGCCACTGAAGCTTTCTTT.

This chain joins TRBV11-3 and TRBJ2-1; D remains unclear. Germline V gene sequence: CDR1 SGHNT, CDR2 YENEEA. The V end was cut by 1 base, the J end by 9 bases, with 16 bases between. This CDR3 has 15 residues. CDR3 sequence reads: CASSLGPPVGGEQFF. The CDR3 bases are TGTGCCAGCAGCTTAGGCCCTCCGGTGGGCGGTGAGCAGTTCTTC.

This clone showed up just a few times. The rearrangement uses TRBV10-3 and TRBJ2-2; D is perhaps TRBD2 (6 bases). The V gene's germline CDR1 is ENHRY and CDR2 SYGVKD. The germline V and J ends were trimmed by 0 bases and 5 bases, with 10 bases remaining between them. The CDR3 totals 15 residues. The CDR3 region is CAISESPSATGELFF. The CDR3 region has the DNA TGTGCCATCAGTGAGTCACCTAGCGCTACCGGGGAGCTGTTTTTT.

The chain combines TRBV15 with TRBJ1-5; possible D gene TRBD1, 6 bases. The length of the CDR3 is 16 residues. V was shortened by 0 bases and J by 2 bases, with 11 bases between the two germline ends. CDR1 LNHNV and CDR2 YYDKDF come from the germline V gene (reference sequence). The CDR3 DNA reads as TGTGCCACCAGCAGAGATCGAGGGGGGCGCAATCAGCCCCAGCATTTT. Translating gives CATSRDRGGRNQPQHF.

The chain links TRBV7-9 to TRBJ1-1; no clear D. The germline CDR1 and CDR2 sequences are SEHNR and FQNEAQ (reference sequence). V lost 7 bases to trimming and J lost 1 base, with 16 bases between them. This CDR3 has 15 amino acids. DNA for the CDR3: TGTGCCAGCACCCTAGGGAACTCGGAGAACACTGAAGCTTTCTTT. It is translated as CASTLGNSENTEAFF.

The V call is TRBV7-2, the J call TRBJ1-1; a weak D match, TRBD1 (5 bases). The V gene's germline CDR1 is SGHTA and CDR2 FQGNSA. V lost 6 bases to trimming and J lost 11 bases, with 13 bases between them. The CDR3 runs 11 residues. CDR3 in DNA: TGTGCCAGCAGTTCCAGGGATGTGGCTTTCTTT. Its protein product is CASSSRDVAFF.

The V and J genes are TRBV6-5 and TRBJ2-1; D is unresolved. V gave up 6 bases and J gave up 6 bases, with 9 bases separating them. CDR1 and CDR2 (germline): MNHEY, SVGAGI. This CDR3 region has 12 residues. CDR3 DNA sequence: TGTGCCAGCAGGTCGACCCGCAATGAGCAGTTCTTC. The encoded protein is CASRSTRNEQFF.

CDR3 sequence reads: CASSQDQVGSTEAFF. In DNA form, the CDR3 reads TGTGCCAGCAGCCAAGATCAGGTCGGGTCCACTGAAGCTTTCTTT. The rearrangement joins TRBV4-2 to TRBJ1-1, with D unresolved. The germline V and J ends were trimmed by 0 bases and 4 bases, with 12 bases remaining between them. The CDR3 is 15 residues long. The germline V gene has CDR1 LGHNA and CDR2 YNFKEQ.

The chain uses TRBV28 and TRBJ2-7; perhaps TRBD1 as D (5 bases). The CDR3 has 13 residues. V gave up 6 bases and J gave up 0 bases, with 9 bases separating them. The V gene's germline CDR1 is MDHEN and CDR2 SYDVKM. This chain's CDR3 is CASSIDSSYEQYV. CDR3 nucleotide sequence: TGTGCCAGCAGCATTGACAGCTCCTACGAGCAGTACGTC.